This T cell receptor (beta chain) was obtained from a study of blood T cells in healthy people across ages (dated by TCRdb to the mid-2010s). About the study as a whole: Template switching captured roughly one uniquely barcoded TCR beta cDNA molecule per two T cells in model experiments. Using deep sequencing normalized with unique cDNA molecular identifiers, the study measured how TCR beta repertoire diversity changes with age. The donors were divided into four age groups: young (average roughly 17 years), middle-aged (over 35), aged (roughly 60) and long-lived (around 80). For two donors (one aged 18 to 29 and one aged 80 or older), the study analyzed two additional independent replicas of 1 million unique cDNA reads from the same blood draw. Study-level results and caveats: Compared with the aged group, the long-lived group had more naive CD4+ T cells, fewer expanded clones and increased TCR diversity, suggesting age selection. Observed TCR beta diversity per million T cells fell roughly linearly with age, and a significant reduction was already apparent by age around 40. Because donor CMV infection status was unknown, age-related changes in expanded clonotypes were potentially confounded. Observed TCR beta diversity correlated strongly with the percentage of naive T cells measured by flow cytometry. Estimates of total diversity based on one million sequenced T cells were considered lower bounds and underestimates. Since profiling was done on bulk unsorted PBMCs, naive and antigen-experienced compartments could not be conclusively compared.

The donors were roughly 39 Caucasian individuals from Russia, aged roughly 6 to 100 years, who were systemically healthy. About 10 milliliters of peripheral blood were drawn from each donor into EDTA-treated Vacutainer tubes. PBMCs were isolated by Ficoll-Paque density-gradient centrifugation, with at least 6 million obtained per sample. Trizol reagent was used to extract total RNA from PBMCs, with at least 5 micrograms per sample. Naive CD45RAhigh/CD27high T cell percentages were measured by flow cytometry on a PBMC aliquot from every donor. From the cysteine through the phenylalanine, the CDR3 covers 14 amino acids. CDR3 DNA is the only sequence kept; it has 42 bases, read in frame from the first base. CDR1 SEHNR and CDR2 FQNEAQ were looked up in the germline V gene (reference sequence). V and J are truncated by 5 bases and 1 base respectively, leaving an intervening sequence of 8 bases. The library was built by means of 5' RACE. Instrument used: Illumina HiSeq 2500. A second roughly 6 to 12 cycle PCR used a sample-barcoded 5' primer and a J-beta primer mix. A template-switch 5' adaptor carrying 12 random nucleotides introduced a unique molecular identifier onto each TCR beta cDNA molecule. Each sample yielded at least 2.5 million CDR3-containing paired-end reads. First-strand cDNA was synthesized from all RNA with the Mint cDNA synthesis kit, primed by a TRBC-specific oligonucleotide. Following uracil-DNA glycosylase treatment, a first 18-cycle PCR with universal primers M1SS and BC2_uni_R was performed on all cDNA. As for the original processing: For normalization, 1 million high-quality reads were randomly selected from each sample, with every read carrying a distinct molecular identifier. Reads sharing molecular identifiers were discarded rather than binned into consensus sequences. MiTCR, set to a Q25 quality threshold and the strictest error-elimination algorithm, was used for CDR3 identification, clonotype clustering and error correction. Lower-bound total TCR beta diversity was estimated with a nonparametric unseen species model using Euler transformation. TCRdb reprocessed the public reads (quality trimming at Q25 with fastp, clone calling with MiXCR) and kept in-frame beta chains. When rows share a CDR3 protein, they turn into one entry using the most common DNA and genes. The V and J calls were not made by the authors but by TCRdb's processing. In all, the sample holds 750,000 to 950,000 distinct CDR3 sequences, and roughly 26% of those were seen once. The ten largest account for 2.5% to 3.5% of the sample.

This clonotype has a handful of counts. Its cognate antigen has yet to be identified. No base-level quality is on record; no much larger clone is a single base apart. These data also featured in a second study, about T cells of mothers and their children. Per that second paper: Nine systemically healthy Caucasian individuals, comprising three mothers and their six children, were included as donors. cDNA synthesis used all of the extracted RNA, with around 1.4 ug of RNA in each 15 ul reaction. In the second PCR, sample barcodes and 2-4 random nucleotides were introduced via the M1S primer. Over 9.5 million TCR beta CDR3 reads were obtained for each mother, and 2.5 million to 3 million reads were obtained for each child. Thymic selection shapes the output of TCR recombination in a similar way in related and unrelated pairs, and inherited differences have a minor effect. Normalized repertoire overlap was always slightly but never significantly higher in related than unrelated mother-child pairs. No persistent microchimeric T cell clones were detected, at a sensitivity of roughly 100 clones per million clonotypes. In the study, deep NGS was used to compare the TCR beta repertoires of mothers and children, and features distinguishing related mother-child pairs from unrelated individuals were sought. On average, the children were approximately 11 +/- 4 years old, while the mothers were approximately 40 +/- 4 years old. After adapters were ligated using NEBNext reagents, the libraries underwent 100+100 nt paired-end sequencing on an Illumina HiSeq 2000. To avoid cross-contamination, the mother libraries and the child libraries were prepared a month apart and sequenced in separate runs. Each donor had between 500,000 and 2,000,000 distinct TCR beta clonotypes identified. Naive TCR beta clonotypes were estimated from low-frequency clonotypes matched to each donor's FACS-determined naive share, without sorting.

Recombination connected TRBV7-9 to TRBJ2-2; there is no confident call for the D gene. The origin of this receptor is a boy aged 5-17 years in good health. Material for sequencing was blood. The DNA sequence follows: TGTGCCAGCAGCCCTACAGAGAACACCGGGGAGCTGTTTTTT. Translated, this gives CASSPTENTGELFF.